What follows are 7 T cell receptor beta chains derived from one specimen sequenced in a study of blood T cells in healthy people across ages. Using a J-beta primer mix together with a sample-barcoded 5' primer, a second PCR was run for about 6 to 11 cycles. In TCRdb, the 5' RACE reads were re-called with MiXCR into one record per CDR3 protein. The table has 700,000 to 850,000 distinct CDR3 sequences, less than 70% seen once. Sequenced input: blood. Source of these receptors: a man older than 75 in good health.

This clonotype was observed a few times. This sequence joins TRBV7-7 and TRBJ2-4, with 8 bases identical to TRBD1. The closer fit of TRBJ2-5 to the DNA end suggests the J call may be wrong. CDR1 is SSHAT and CDR2 is FNYEAQ in the germline V gene (reference sequence). The CDR3 totals 15 residues. CDR3 in amino acids: CASSRSRTGMETQYF. As DNA, the CDR3 is TGTGCCAGCAGCCGCTCAAGGACAGGGATGGAGACCCAGTACTTC.

This chain links TRBV11-2 with TRBJ2-1; 8 nucleotides line up with TRBD2. The CDR3 has 15 amino acids. Germline CDR1 reads SGHAT; CDR2 reads FQNNGV. The V gene end was trimmed by 1 base and the J gene end by 12 bases; junction bases not matched to a gene: 11. DNA of the CDR3: TGTGCCAGCAGCTTAGGGCTAGCGGGCCTACATAGGCAGTTCTTC. Its translation: CASSLGLAGLHRQFF.

The chain combines TRBV11-2 with TRBJ2-1; 7 nucleotides line up with TRBD2. The CDR3 runs 16 residues. Germline V gene sequence: CDR1 SGHAT, CDR2 FQNNGV. Unmatched junction bases numbered 7, after V lost 3 bases and J lost 2 bases. CDR3 DNA: TGTGCCAGCAGCTTTAGGGGAGCGGGACCCTACAATGAGCAGTTCTTC. As protein: CASSFRGAGPYNEQFF.

The chain carries TRBV7-2 and TRBJ2-7; 7 bases are a match to TRBD2. With the DNA end fitting TRBJ2-5 better, the J assignment may be wrong. Germline-derived CDR1 and CDR2 are SGHTA and FQGNSA. This CDR3 comprises 13 residues. This CDR3 reads CASRPTSFETQYF. The CDR3 coding sequence is TGTGCCAGCAGACCGACTAGCTTTGAGACCCAGTACTTC.

This chain connects TRBV5-1 to TRBJ2-1; TRBD2 matches at 13 bases. The CDR3 consists of 18 residues. V lost 4 bases and J lost 5; bases outside the gene matches: 12. Germline values: CDR1 SGHRS, CDR2 YFSETQ. The CDR3 reads CASSHKIAGTSGNNEQFF. The CDR3 DNA reads TGCGCCAGCAGCCATAAAATTGCCGGGACTAGCGGGAACAATGAGCAGTTCTTC. The variable domain in full, completed from reference TRBV5-1 and TRBJ2-1, reads KAGVTQTPRYLIKTRGQQVTLSCSPISGHRSVSWYQQTPGQGLQFLFEYFSETQRNKGNFPGRFSGRQFSNSRSEMNVSTLELGDSALYLCASSHKIAGTSGNNEQFFGPGTRLTVL.

The rearrangement links TRBV27 to TRBJ2-5; perhaps D is TRBD1 or TRBD2 (5 bases each). This CDR3 comprises 14 residues. The germline V gene encodes CDR1 MNHEY and CDR2 SMNVEV (reference sequence). Trimming cost V 4 bases and J 11 bases, with 20 bases left between them. This chain's CDR3 is CASSSRDRHNEQYF. CDR3 nucleotide sequence: TGTGCCAGCAGTTCAAGGGACCGACACAATGAGCAGTACTTC.

V is TRBV20-1 and J is TRBJ2-1; 11 nucleotides align to TRBD2. The CDR3 covers 15 residues. Losses at the gene ends were 2 bases for V and 5 bases for J; bases not matched to a gene: 5. The germline V gene has CDR1 DFQATT and CDR2 SNEGSKA (reference sequence). The CDR3 DNA follows: TGCAGTGCTAGAACTAGCGGGAGAAGAAACAATGAGCAGTTCTTC. This encodes CSARTSGRRNNEQFF.